These 4 T cell receptor beta chains were all obtained from the same sample, sequenced in a study of T cells in localized non-small cell lung cancer. This table comes from immunoSEQ multiplex PCR, and its TCRdb copy is limited to in-frame clones, with some not included. The sample has several thousand clones; less than 60% are singletons. Sequencing was performed on lymph node tissue, taken before any cancer treatment. The receptor source for this set is a male donor aged 60 or over with stage I squamous cell lung carcinoma.

The genes are TRBV5-1 and TRBJ1-1, with no clear D. Between the trimmed V and J ends, which lost 0 bases and 1 base, there was a span of 7 bases. Germline-derived CDR1 and CDR2 are SGHRS and YFSETQ. CDR3 length equals 14 residues. For the CDR3, the DNA is TGCGCCAGCAGCTTGGGAATGGGGAACACTGAAGCTTTCTTT. This translates into CASSLGMGNTEAFF.

CDR3 nucleotide sequence: TGTGCCACCAGCAGAGGTCCGAACTCTGGGGCCAACGTCCTGACTTTC. Translating it yields CATSRGPNSGANVLTF. The chain recombines TRBV15 with TRBJ2-6, with D unclear. From germline, CDR1 is LNHNV and CDR2 YYDKDF (reference sequence). V lost 1 base to trimming and J lost 0 bases, with 7 bases between them. The CDR3 is made up of 16 amino acids.

This clone appeared a single time. The V call is TRBV12-1, the J call TRBJ2-7. TRBV12-1 is classified as a pseudogene. The CDR3 length is 13 residues. The CDR3 DNA is TGTGCCAGCAGCTTTGAGGGTTCCTACGAGCAGTACTTC. It specifies CASSFEGSYEQYF.

V gene TRBV30 combines with J gene TRBJ2-2, with no clear D. Between the trimmed V and J ends, which lost 2 bases and 1 base, there was a span of 8 bases. The germline V gene has CDR1 GTSNPN and CDR2 SVGIG (reference sequence). This CDR3 has 14 amino acids. The CDR3 DNA sequence: TGTGCCTGGAGTATCCTAGGGAACACCGGGGAGCTGTTTTTT. As protein: CAWSILGNTGELFF.